This TCR beta chain was identified during a study of blood T cell repertoires in COVID-19. The data were produced by immunoSEQ multiplex PCR, yet TCRdb's version contains in-frame clones alone and is incomplete. The table lists under 200,000 clones, around 87% of them singletons. CDR3 size: 15 residues. V gave up 4 bases and J gave up 3 bases, with 13 bases separating them. Germline V gene lookup returns CDR1 MNHEY and CDR2 SVGAGI. Material for sequencing was peripheral blood. The sequence derives from a man in his forties with active or convalescent COVID-19. V gene TRBV6-5 combines with J gene TRBJ1-3; D might be TRBD1 (5 bases). CDR3 protein: CASSSRAGLGNTIYF. DNA of the CDR3: TGTGCCAGCAGTTCCCGGGCAGGGCTTGGAAACACCATATATTTT.